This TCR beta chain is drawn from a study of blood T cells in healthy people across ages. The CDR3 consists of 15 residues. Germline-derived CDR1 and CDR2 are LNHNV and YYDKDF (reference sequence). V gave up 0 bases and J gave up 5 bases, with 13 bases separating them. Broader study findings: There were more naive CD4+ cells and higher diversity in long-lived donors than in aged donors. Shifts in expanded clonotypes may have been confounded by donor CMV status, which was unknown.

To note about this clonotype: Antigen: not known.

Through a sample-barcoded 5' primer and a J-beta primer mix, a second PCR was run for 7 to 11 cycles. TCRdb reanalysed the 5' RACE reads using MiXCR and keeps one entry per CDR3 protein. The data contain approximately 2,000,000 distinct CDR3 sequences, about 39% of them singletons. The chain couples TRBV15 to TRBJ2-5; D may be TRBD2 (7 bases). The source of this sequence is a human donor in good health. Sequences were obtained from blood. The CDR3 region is CATSRDPGEGETQYF. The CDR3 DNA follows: TGTGCCACCAGCAGAGATCCAGGGGAGGGGGAGACCCAGTACTTC.